The 30 T cell receptor beta chains below all came from one sample that was sequenced in a study of OX40 agonist ivuxolimab in advanced cancers. Repertoires were generated with immunoSEQ multiplex PCR, while TCRdb's copy carries only in-frame clones and drops some. This table holds 72,000 or so clones, 85% to 90% found once. The sample in question was CD4+ or CD8+ T cells sorted from blood, obtained in a trial of the OX40 agonist ivuxolimab. The origin of the receptors is an adult with an advanced solid tumor such as melanoma, head and neck, liver or kidney cancer.

The chain combines TRBV2 with TRBJ2-2, with D unresolved. The V gene lost 6 bases and the J gene lost 3 bases, with 8 bases spanning the gap. Germline V gene lookup returns CDR1 SNHLY and CDR2 FYNNEI. The CDR3 has 13 amino acids. CDR3 loop: CASRTFYTGELFF. CDR3 DNA sequence: TGTGCCAGCAGAACATTTTACACCGGGGAGCTGTTTTTT.

This chain connects TRBV2 to TRBJ1-2; D unclear. The CDR3 loop spans 13 amino acids. CDR1 and CDR2 (germline): SNHLY, FYNNEI. With 6 bases removed from V and 1 base from J, the gap between germline ends came to 9 bases. CDR3 nucleotides: TGTGCCAGCAGGGAGACGAATAACTATGGCTACACCTTC. Translating it yields CASRETNNYGYTF.

The chain joins TRBV9 to TRBJ2-5; 8 nucleotides agree with TRBD2. CDR3 size: 13 residues. Per germline, CDR1 SGDLS and CDR2 YYNGEE. With V trimmed by 0 bases and J by 5 bases, 0 bases remained unmatched. The CDR3 bases are TGTGCCAGCAGCGTAGCGGGAGGGGAGACCCAGTACTTC. Amino acid sequence: CASSVAGGETQYF.

This sequence joins TRBV7-2 and TRBJ2-1, with 10 bases aligning to TRBD2. After removal of 4 bases from V and 4 bases from J, the junction contained 7 bases not matched to a gene. The CDR3 extends over 16 amino acids. Germline V lookup: CDR1 SGHTA, CDR2 FQGNSA. The CDR3, as DNA: TGTGCCAGCAGCTCCAAACTAGCGGGATTTTACAATGAGCAGTTCTTC. This gives the protein CASSSKLAGFYNEQFF.

The chain couples TRBV30 to TRBJ2-2; TRBD2 is a possible D gene (6 bases). Germline lookup yields CDR1 GTSNPN and CDR2 SVGIG (reference sequence). V shed 0 bases and J shed 5 bases, with 13 bases lying between them. The CDR3 loop spans 15 amino acids. The DNA for the CDR3 is TGTGCCTGGAGTGTAACGGGAGTCCCAACCGGGGAGCTGTTTTTT. It specifies CAWSVTGVPTGELFF.

The CDR3 DNA is TGTGCCAGCAGTTACAGACCGATGGCGACTAGCGGAGAGCAGTACTTC. It is translated as CASSYRPMATSGEQYF. The chain couples TRBV6-5 to TRBJ2-7, with TRBD2 matching 9 bases. Germline CDR1 is MNHEY and CDR2 is SVGAGI. The V segment lost 2 bases and the J segment 7 bases; nucleotides outside the gene matches: 12. The CDR3 is 16 amino acids.

J is TRBJ2-1 and V is TRBV7-2; 9 nucleotides agree with TRBD1. Germline CDR1 and CDR2: SGHTA and FQGNSA. The CDR3 length is 15 residues. The ends lost 1 base at V and 4 bases at J; junction bases unmatched: 2. CDR3 amino acids: CASSLGQGGYNEQFF. The CDR3 coding sequence is TGTGCCAGCAGCTTAGGACAGGGGGGGTACAATGAGCAGTTCTTC.

This clone came up a few times. The V call is TRBV25-1, the J call TRBJ2-5; no clear D gene. The CDR3 loop spans 13 amino acids. V lost 5 bases and J 3 bases, leaving 10 bases between the germline ends. Germline loops: CDR1 MGHDK, CDR2 SYGVNS. CDR3 sequence: CASSFQLEETQYF. CDR3 DNA: TGTGCCAGCAGTTTTCAGCTTGAAGAGACCCAGTACTTC.

On this clone itself: A read error may account for a junction end that differs from germline. This chain uses TRBV15 with TRBJ2-1; TRBD2 matches at 7 bases. There are 13 residues in the CDR3. In germline, CDR1 is LNHNV, CDR2 YYDKDF (reference sequence). The CDR3 DNA sequence: TGTGCCACCAGCAGAGATCCCCCTAGCGGAGAGGTCTTC. This sequence encodes CATSRDPPSGEVF.

This clone is medium-sized in the sample. The chain has TRBV11-2 and TRBJ2-7; 7 nucleotides match TRBD1. The CDR3 extends over 15 amino acids. After removal of 6 bases from V and 4 bases from J, the junction contained 12 bases not matched to a gene. The V gene's germline CDR1 is SGHAT and CDR2 FQNNGV. DNA for the CDR3: TGTGCCAGCAGTAACGGACAGGCCGTATCGTACGAGCAGTACTTC. It translates to CASSNGQAVSYEQYF. The variable domain in full, completed from reference TRBV11-2 and TRBJ2-7, reads EAGVAQSPRYKIIEKRQSVAFWCNPISGHATLYWYQQILGQGPKLLIQFQNNGVVDDSQLPKDRFSAERLKGVDSTLKIQPAKLEDSAVYLCASSNGQAVSYEQYFGPGTRLTVT.

The chain combines TRBV5-6 with TRBJ1-1; no clear D. V was pared by 3 bases and J by 3 bases, with 9 bases between. CDR3 size: 13 residues. CDR1 is SGHDT and CDR2 is YYEEEE in the germline V gene. The CDR3 is CASSSTDHTEAFF. As DNA, the CDR3 is TGTGCCAGCAGCTCCACAGACCACACTGAAGCTTTCTTT.

The chain is built from TRBV19 and TRBJ1-5; 8 bases fit TRBD1. The CDR3 is made up of 13 amino acids. Germline V lookup: CDR1 LNHDA, CDR2 SQIVND (reference sequence). V was clipped by 8 bases and J by 4 bases; unmatched bases: 4. The CDR3 region is CASGRQGNQPQHF. CDR3 in DNA: TGTGCCAGTGGGCGACAGGGGAATCAGCCCCAGCATTTT. Using reference TRBV19 and TRBJ1-5 for the parts outside the CDR3, the full variable domain is DGGITQSPKYLFRKEGQNVTLSCEQNLNHDAMYWYRQDPGQGLRLIYYSQIVNDFQKGDIAEGYSVSREKKESFPLTVTSAQKNPTAFYLCASGRQGNQPQHFGDGTRLSIL.

The chain has TRBV4-2 and TRBJ1-5, with 8 bases lining up with TRBD1. Unmatched junction bases numbered 3, after V lost 1 base and J lost 1 base. CDR3 size: 16 residues. CDR1 and CDR2 from the germline V gene are LGHNA and YNFKEQ. The CDR3: CASSQGQGASNQPQHF. The CDR3 nucleotides are TGTGCCAGCAGCCAAGGTCAGGGGGCAAGCAATCAGCCCCAGCATTTT.

The chain recombines TRBV7-2 with TRBJ2-5; D is unclear. There are 16 residues in the CDR3. Germline V CDR1 and CDR2: SGHTA, FQGNSA. Trimming pared 1 base from V and 0 bases from J, leaving 12 bases between. The CDR3: CASSLVSGGNQETQYF. CDR3 bases: TGTGCCAGCAGCTTAGTCAGTGGCGGCAACCAAGAGACCCAGTACTTC.

This rearrangement joins TRBV7-2 to TRBJ2-2; tentative D call: TRBD1 (5 bases). Germline V gene data show CDR1 as SGHTA and CDR2 as FQGNSA. The V end lost 1 base, the J end lost 7 bases, and 7 bases lay between the germline ends. The CDR3 covers 13 residues. CDR3 protein: CASSLGRDGELFF. The CDR3 region has the DNA TGTGCCAGCAGCTTAGGCAGGGACGGGGAGCTGTTTTTT.

The J gene is TRBJ2-5, the V gene TRBV2; 7 nucleotides line up with TRBD1. Germline CDR1 is SNHLY and CDR2 is FYNNEI. Trimming at V came to 5 bases and at J to 4 bases, leaving 4 bases not matched to a gene. CDR3 size: 13 residues. CDR3 sequence (DNA): TGTGCCAGCAGTATGAGGGGGCGAGAGACCCAGTACTTC. Protein product: CASSMRGRETQYF. Based on the CDR3 plus reference TRBV2 and TRBJ2-5, the full variable domain is EPEVTQTPSHQVTQMGQEVILRCVPISNHLYFYWYRQILGQKVEFLVSFYNNEISEKSEIFDDQFSVERPDGSNFTLKIRSTKLEDSAMYFCASSMRGRETQYFGPGTRLLVL.

This sequence joins TRBV9 and TRBJ2-2, with a tentative D call TRBD2 (6 bases). The length of the CDR3 is 16 residues. Trimming cost V 3 bases and J 0 bases, with 12 bases left between them. Germline assignment: CDR1 SGDLS and CDR2 YYNGEE. The CDR3 DNA follows: TGTGCCAGCAGCGCCTCCGGGACTTCGAACACCGGGGAGCTGTTTTTT. The encoded protein is CASSASGTSNTGELFF.

This clone was seen just once. This sequence joins TRBV7-6 and TRBJ2-7; unclear D gene. Germline CDR1 reads SGHVS; CDR2 reads FNYEAQ. The CDR3 has 11 amino acids. Trimming removed 5 bases at V and 0 bases at J, with 2 bases between. The CDR3 is CASSASYEQYF. In DNA, the CDR3 is TGTGCCAGCAGCGCCTCCTACGAGCAGTACTTC.

This chain joins TRBV7-9 and TRBJ2-4; a weak D match, TRBD2 (5 bases). V lost 0 bases to trimming and J lost 3 bases, with 15 bases between them. The germline CDR1 and CDR2 sequences are SEHNR and FQNEAQ (reference sequence). This CDR3 has 17 amino acids. As DNA, the CDR3 is TGTGCCAGCAGCTTAGCCGGGGTGTCCTGGGGCAAAAACATTCAGTACTTC. Its translation is CASSLAGVSWGKNIQYF.

The rearrangement links TRBV10-3 to TRBJ2-5, with D perhaps matching TRBD1 (5 bases). This CDR3 is built from 13 residues. The V end was cut by 1 base, the J end by 4 bases, with 7 bases between. Germline V lookup: CDR1 ENHRY, CDR2 SYGVKD. The CDR3 nucleotides read TGTGCCATCAGTGAGTGGCAGGGAGAGACCCAGTACTTC. Protein sequence: CAISEWQGETQYF.

The chain recombines TRBV19 with TRBJ2-7, with D possibly being TRBD2 (7 bases). The CDR3 covers 14 residues. The V gene lost 6 bases and the J gene lost 3 bases, with 15 bases spanning the gap. The germline V gene encodes CDR1 LNHDA and CDR2 SQIVND (reference sequence). The CDR3 nucleotides read TGTGCCAGTAGGGGGGGGGACACCCTCTACGAGCAGTACTTC. It specifies CASRGGDTLYEQYF.

The V call is TRBV23-1, the J call TRBJ2-3; D ambiguous. TRBV23-1 has ORF status, its function being uncertain. The CDR3 is made up of 16 amino acids. Trimming took 6 bases from V and 4 from J, leaving 20 bases between them. The chain's CDR3 is CASSPAIMLHADTQYF. Here the CDR3 DNA reads TGCGCCAGCAGCCCAGCGATCATGTTACACGCAGATACGCAGTATTTT.

This CDR3 is CASSPGPNTGELFF. The CDR3 DNA sequence: TGTGCCAGCAGCCCGGGACCCAACACCGGGGAGCTGTTTTTT. The chain is built from TRBV28 and TRBJ2-2; D possibly matches TRBD1 or TRBD2 (5 bases each). The ends were cut back, 6 bases at V and 2 bases at J, with 10 bases in the middle. The CDR3 sequence is 14 residues long. From germline, CDR1 is MDHEN and CDR2 SYDVKM.

This chain connects TRBV27 to TRBJ2-1; 7 nucleotides align to TRBD1. The germline V gene encodes CDR1 MNHEY and CDR2 SMNVEV (reference sequence). The CDR3 extends over 14 amino acids. The trim removed 3 bases at V and 3 bases at J, leaving 2 bases unmatched. CDR3 region: CASSFSGGYNEQFF. The CDR3 coding sequence is TGTGCCAGCAGTTTTTCAGGGGGCTACAATGAGCAGTTCTTC.

The chain employs TRBV18 and TRBJ2-1, with D perhaps TRBD1 (6 bases). Trimming left V 6 bases short and J 7 bases short, with 19 bases between. Looked up from germline, CDR1 is KGHSH and CDR2 is LQKENI. The CDR3 sequence is 15 residues long. CDR3 nucleotides: TGTGCCAGCTCGCAGGGACACCACAGTGGAAATGAGCAGTTCTTC. It codes for CASSQGHHSGNEQFF.

The chain combines TRBV11-2 with TRBJ1-1; 11 bases agree with TRBD1. Germline CDR1 and CDR2: SGHAT and FQNNGV. Trimming at V came to 1 base and at J to 7 bases, leaving 8 bases not matched to a gene. The CDR3 has 16 amino acids. CDR3 coding DNA: TGTGCCAGCAGCTTAGCCCCCGGACAGGGGGCTAGTGAAGCTTTCTTT. Encoded protein: CASSLAPGQGASEAFF.

This chain uses TRBV21-1 with TRBJ2-3; the table assigns TRBD1, which was not confirmed against the DNA. TRBV21-1 is given as a pseudogene. The CDR3 totals 13 residues. The CDR3 bases are TGTGCCAGCAAACAGGGCCACACAGATACGCAGTATTTT. This sequence encodes CASKQGHTDTQYF.

V is TRBV5-4 and J is TRBJ2-2; D remains ambiguous. The CDR3 has 13 residues. V was clipped by 7 bases and J by 0 bases, with 7 bases between them. The germline CDR1 and CDR2 sequences are SGHNT and YYREEE (reference sequence). CDR3 residues: CASSGPNTGELFF. The CDR3 nucleotides are TGTGCCAGCTCCGGGCCGAACACCGGGGAGCTGTTTTTT.

This sequence joins TRBV7-8 and TRBJ1-6; 9 bases are shared with TRBD1. This CDR3 has 15 amino acids. Germline V gene data show CDR1 as SGHVS and CDR2 as FQNEAQ. V was clipped by 5 bases and J by 7 bases; unmatched bases: 6. The CDR3: CASSPDRGGNSPLHF. The CDR3 DNA follows: TGTGCCAGCAGCCCCGACAGGGGGGGGAATTCACCCCTCCACTTT.

The chain recombines TRBV5-1 with TRBJ1-1; D unresolved. CDR1 and CDR2 (germline): SGHRS, YFSETQ. There are 14 residues in the CDR3. V gave up 8 bases and J gave up 3 bases, with 17 bases separating them. The CDR3 here is CASSIGQIDTEAFF. The DNA for the CDR3 is TGCGCCAGTTCAATCGGGCAGATAGACACTGAAGCTTTCTTT.